A single sample gave rise to the 14 T cell receptor beta chains below, sequenced in a study of T cells after yellow fever vaccination. MiXCR, applied by TCRdb to the 5' RACE reads, yields one record per CDR3 protein. The profile covers a few hundred thousand distinct CDR3 sequences, with around a sixth appearing a single time and roughly 17% taken by the ten largest. Specimen: PBMCs, collected 5 to 6 days after the first yellow fever vaccination. The receptors were gathered from a man aged 18 to 35 who received the YFV17D yellow fever vaccine.

This clonotype was counted a few times. The J gene is TRBJ2-3, the V gene TRBV6-1; D is possibly TRBD2 (5 bases). V lost 1 base and J 2 bases, leaving 10 bases between the germline ends. CDR3 length equals 15 residues. Germline CDR1 MNHNS, CDR2 SASEGT. CDR3 coding DNA: TGTGCCAGCAGTGAAGTTCCGGGGTCCACAGATACGCAGTATTTT. It specifies CASSEVPGSTDTQYF.

This clonotype appeared a few times. The chain couples TRBV19 to TRBJ1-5, with D perhaps matching TRBD1 (6 bases). V was pared by 6 bases and J by 0 bases, with 9 bases between. This CDR3 spans 14 amino acids. Germline V gene sequence: CDR1 LNHDA, CDR2 SQIVND (reference sequence). The CDR3 nucleotides read TGTGCCAGTAGAAGGGGGTATAGCAATCAGCCCCAGCATTTT. Protein sequence: CASRRGYSNQPQHF.

This clonotype was seen more than once but under ten times. CDR3 coding DNA: TGTGCCAGCAGGCCGGGACAGGGATACTACGAGCAGTACTTC. Translating gives CASRPGQGYYEQYF. The genes are TRBV5-6 and TRBJ2-7; 9 positions agree with TRBD1. The germline V gene encodes CDR1 SGHDT and CDR2 YYEEEE. With V trimmed by 5 bases and J by 3 bases, 6 bases remained unmatched. This CDR3 spans 14 amino acids. The full variable domain, with the rest looked up from reference TRBV5-6 and TRBJ2-7, is DAGVTQSPTHLIKTRGQQVTLRCSPKSGHDTVSWYQQALGQGPQFIFQYYEEEERQRGNFPDRFSGHQFPNYSSELNVNALLLGDSALYLCASRPGQGYYEQYFGPGTRLTVT.

The rearrangement joins TRBV7-9 to TRBJ1-1; D ambiguous. Trimming shortened V by 3 bases and J by 4 bases, and 6 bases separated the two germline ends. CDR1 and CDR2 from the germline V gene are SEHNR and FQNEAQ (reference sequence). The CDR3 totals 12 residues. Written as DNA, the CDR3 is TGTGCCAGCAGCTTTAGCGTCACTGAAGCTTTCTTT. It encodes CASSFSVTEAFF. The whole variable domain, remainder taken from reference TRBV7-9 and TRBJ1-1, is DTGVSQNPRHKITKRGQNVTFRCDPISEHNRLYWYRQTLGQGPEFLTYFQNEAQLEKSRLLSDRFSAERPKGSFSTLEIQRTEQGDSAMYLCASSFSVTEAFFGQGTRLTVV.

The gene calls are TRBV4-3 and TRBJ1-2; TRBD1 aligns across 7 bases. The CDR3 covers 15 residues. J was trimmed by 5 bases and V by 4 bases; bases with no gene match: 10. In germline, CDR1 is LGHNA, CDR2 YSLEER. This CDR3 is CASSPRGGAAYGYTF. The CDR3 DNA follows: TGCGCCAGCAGCCCCAGGGGGGGCGCGGCTTATGGCTACACCTTC.

This clonotype was recorded a few times. The chain links TRBV4-3 to TRBJ2-5; 10 nucleotides match TRBD2. CDR1 and CDR2 from the germline V gene are LGHNA and YSLEER. Germline trimming cut 0 bases from V and 4 bases from J; bases unmatched to any gene: 8. The CDR3 covers 17 residues. CDR3 in amino acids: CASSQDWEAGGPETQYF. The DNA for the CDR3 is TGCGCCAGCAGCCAAGATTGGGAAGCGGGGGGGCCAGAGACCCAGTACTTC.

The V and J genes are TRBV18 and TRBJ1-1, with 12 positions matching TRBD1. The CDR3 sequence is 14 residues long. CDR1 is KGHSH and CDR2 is LQKENI in the germline V gene. The ends lost 6 bases at V and 5 bases at J; junction bases unmatched: 4. The CDR3 region has the DNA TGTGCCAGCTCGGAGGGACAGGGGGCGACTGAAGCTTTCTTT. Translation: CASSEGQGATEAFF.

The V call is TRBV5-1, the J call TRBJ2-5; 13 nucleotides agree with TRBD2. This CDR3 is built from 16 residues. Germline lookup yields CDR1 SGHRS and CDR2 YFSETQ. V gave up 0 bases and J gave up 9 bases; unmatched junction bases: 8. The CDR3 spells CASSLVGTSGVSPQYF. CDR3 coding DNA: TGCGCCAGCAGCTTGGTCGGGACTAGCGGGGTTAGCCCCCAGTACTTC. The entire variable domain, with the rest obtained from reference TRBV5-1 and TRBJ2-5, is as follows: KAGVTQTPRYLIKTRGQQVTLSCSPISGHRSVSWYQQTPGQGLQFLFEYFSETQRNKGNFPGRFSGRQFSNSRSEMNVSTLELGDSALYLCASSLVGTSGVSPQYFGPGTRLLVL.

This clonotype appeared a single time. This chain links TRBV20-1 with TRBJ1-5, with D uncertain. The CDR3 is made up of 14 amino acids. Germline CDR1 reads DFQATT; CDR2 reads SNEGSKA (reference sequence). Trimming took 0 bases from V and 1 from J, leaving 7 bases between them. The CDR3 bases are TGCAGTGCTAGAGATTGGCAGAGCAATCAGCCCCAGCATTTT. It encodes CSARDWQSNQPQHF.

On this clonotype itself: A much bigger clone sits one base away, suggesting this may be a read error. The gene calls are TRBV12-3 or TRBV12-4 and TRBJ1-6; TRBD1 is a possible D gene (6 bases). The CDR3 runs to 15 residues. Written as DNA, the CDR3 is TGTGCCAGCACTACTTTTTCAGGGGTTGAGTCACCCATCCACTTT. It is translated as CASTTFSGVESPIHF.

This clonotype was found a few times. The rearrangement uses TRBV27 and TRBJ2-2; 8 bases are a match to TRBD1. This CDR3 is 16 amino acids long. V lost 6 bases to trimming and J lost 7 bases; unmatched junction nucleotides: 13. Germline V gene sequence: CDR1 MNHEY, CDR2 SMNVEV (reference sequence). The CDR3 is CASSVNVQGARGELFF. CDR3 sequence (DNA): TGTGCCAGCAGCGTAAATGTGCAGGGGGCTCGCGGGGAGCTGTTTTTT.

The V and J genes are TRBV12-3 or TRBV12-4 and TRBJ1-2; 7 bases line up with TRBD1. The CDR3 contains 12 residues. The V segment lost 4 bases and the J segment 14 bases; nucleotides outside the gene matches: 10. CDR3 region: CASSSRGAGGTF. The CDR3, as DNA: TGTGCCAGCAGTTCAAGGGGGGCAGGGGGTACCTTC.

V is TRBV5-1 and J is TRBJ2-5; TRBD2 matches 7 bases. After removal of 3 bases from V and 5 bases from J, the junction contained 7 bases not matched to a gene. CDR3 length: 14 amino acids. The V gene's germline CDR1 is SGHRS and CDR2 YFSETQ. CDR3 nucleotide sequence: TGCGCCAGCAGCTCGGGGGGAAGGCAGGAGACCCAGTACTTC. Its protein is CASSSGGRQETQYF.

CDR3 DNA sequence: TGTGCCTGGAGTCAGGTCCATGGCTACACCTTC. Protein: CAWSQVHGYTF. The chain joins TRBV30 to TRBJ1-2; D is undetermined. The CDR3 covers 11 residues. The ends were cut back, 2 bases at V and 6 bases at J, with 7 bases in the middle. Germline V CDR1 and CDR2: GTSNPN, SVGIG (reference sequence). Complete variable domain (other parts from reference TRBV30 and TRBJ1-2): SQTIHQWPATLVQPVGSPLSLECTVEGTSNPNLYWYRQAAGRGLQLLFYSVGIGQISSEVPQNLSASRPQDRQFILSSKKLLLSDSGFYLCAWSQVHGYTFGSGTRLTVV.